This TCR beta chain was sequenced for a study of blood T cell repertoires in COVID-19. Study-level background: Italy, Spain and the United States were the sources of the convalescent and acute COVID-19 samples. From T cells, B-cell-depleted T cells, or PBMCs came the material, which was cDNA or gDNA.

Authors' methods: The authors estimated nucleated cell counts from reference gene primer amplification. TCRdb's copy holds only in-frame clones and misses some; the assay was immunoSEQ multiplex PCR. Clonal size and the V and J genes are those of that table, whereas D and trimming came from the DNA. This table holds around 290,000 clones, approximately 86% found once. Seattle enrolled patients during active infection and tracked them longitudinally. Germline CDR1 SGDLS, CDR2 YYNGEE. This CDR3 is 14 amino acids long. Trimming cost V 4 bases and J 5 bases; bases outside gene matches: 4. This clonotype was obtained from a woman in her sixties or seventies with COVID-19, enrolled during active disease. The J gene is TRBJ2-7, the V gene TRBV9; TRBD2 matches 12 bases. The material sequenced was peripheral blood. The CDR3 spells CASSPRLAGDEQYF. CDR3 sequence (DNA): TGTGCCAGCAGCCCCAGACTAGCGGGGGACGAGCAGTACTTC.